These T cell receptor beta chains were read from a single sample in a study of blood T cells in healthy people across ages. Each CDR3 protein is one row after TCRdb ran MiXCR on the 5' RACE reads. The sample records over 950,000 distinct CDR3 sequences, more than 30% being singletons. The sample comprised blood. These TCRs come from a man aged 18 to 30 in good health. CDR3s include the opening cysteine and the closing phenylalanine or tryptophan. The order of the fields is V gene, clone size, J gene, D gene, CDR3 DNA, CDR3 protein. A D gene is named only where the DNA matches it firmly. Where a row states a size, it is once, few, many or the class of an expanded clone; other rows omit it.

V gene: TRBV9; clone size: NA; J gene: TRBJ1-2; D gene: TRBD1; CDR3 DNA: TGTGCCAGCAGCACCCGACAGGGGGCTGACTATGGCTACACCTTC; CDR3 protein: CASSTRQGADYGYTF
V gene: TRBV12-5; clone size: NA; J gene: TRBJ1-5; D gene: NA; CDR3 DNA: TGTGCTAGTGGTTTGGGCGGTAGCAATCAGCCCCAGCATTTT; CDR3 protein: CASGLGGSNQPQHF
V gene: TRBV12-3/TRBV12-4; clone size: many; J gene: TRBJ2-1; D gene: TRBD2; CDR3 DNA: TGTGCCAGCAGTTTAGCCCTAGCGGGTGATGAGCAGTTCTTC; CDR3 protein: CASSLALAGDEQFF
V gene: TRBV12-3/TRBV12-4; clone size: NA; J gene: TRBJ1-4; D gene: TRBD1; CDR3 DNA: TGTGCCAGCAGCCCAGGGAGGACAGGGAATGCAAAACTGTTTTTT; CDR3 protein: CASSPGRTGNAKLFF
V gene: TRBV3-1; clone size: many; J gene: TRBJ2-1; D gene: NA; CDR3 DNA: TGTGCCAGCAGCCAAGATAGACTGGGATACAATGAGCAGTTCTTC; CDR3 protein: CASSQDRLGYNEQFF
V gene: TRBV7-2; clone size: NA; J gene: TRBJ2-5; D gene: NA; CDR3 DNA: TGTGCCAGCAGCCCTCAGACAGACGGAGAGACCCAGTACTTC; CDR3 protein: CASSPQTDGETQYF
V gene: TRBV12-3/TRBV12-4; clone size: few; J gene: TRBJ1-1; D gene: NA; CDR3 DNA: TGTGCCAGCAGTTATCAGCTGAACACTGAAGCTTTCTTT; CDR3 protein: CASSYQLNTEAFF
V gene: TRBV6-2/TRBV6-3; clone size: NA; J gene: TRBJ2-4; D gene: TRBD2; CDR3 DNA: TGTGCCAGCACCACAGGGACTAGCGGGGCTGTAGCCAAAAACATTCAGTACTTC; CDR3 protein: CASTTGTSGAVAKNIQYF
V gene: TRBV4-1; clone size: few; J gene: TRBJ1-2; D gene: NA; CDR3 DNA: TGCGCCAGCAGCCCTGGGCGGACATCCTATGGCTACACCTTC; CDR3 protein: CASSPGRTSYGYTF
V gene: TRBV28; clone size: NA; J gene: TRBJ1-2; D gene: NA; CDR3 DNA: TGTGCCAGTCTAGGCCGTGCGGCCCAGAACTATGGCTACACCTTC; CDR3 protein: CASLGRAAQNYGYTF
V gene: TRBV18; clone size: NA; J gene: TRBJ1-6; D gene: TRBD1; CDR3 DNA: TGTGCCAGCTCCCGGGACAGGGAAGTTGTGAATTCACCCCTCCACTTT; CDR3 protein: CASSRDREVVNSPLHF
V gene: TRBV5-1; clone size: NA; J gene: TRBJ2-2; D gene: NA; CDR3 DNA: TGCGCCAGCAGCATGACACGGAACACCGGGGAGCTGTTTTTT; CDR3 protein: CASSMTRNTGELFF
V gene: TRBV5-1; clone size: NA; J gene: TRBJ2-1; D gene: NA; CDR3 DNA: TGCGCCAGCGGCCTACACAGTCTATGGGAGCAGTTCTTC; CDR3 protein: CASGLHSLWEQFF
V gene: TRBV4-2; clone size: NA; J gene: TRBJ2-3; D gene: NA; CDR3 DNA: TGTGCCAGCAGCCAAATGAAGGGATCCACAGATACGCAGTATTTT; CDR3 protein: CASSQMKGSTDTQYF
V gene: TRBV7-2; clone size: NA; J gene: TRBJ2-2; D gene: NA; CDR3 DNA: TGTGCCAGCGCTGAGGACTTCGACACCGGGGAGCTGTTTTTT; CDR3 protein: CASAEDFDTGELFF
V gene: TRBV5-1; clone size: NA; J gene: TRBJ2-5; D gene: NA; CDR3 DNA: TGCGCCAGCTATTTTGGGGAGACCCAGTACTTC; CDR3 protein: CASYFGETQYF
V gene: TRBV20-1; clone size: few; J gene: TRBJ2-5; D gene: NA; CDR3 DNA: TGCAGTGCTAGAGATGGTGGGGTATCGCAAGAGACCCAGTACTTC; CDR3 protein: CSARDGGVSQETQYF
V gene: TRBV20-1; clone size: few; J gene: TRBJ1-5; D gene: NA; CDR3 DNA: TGCAGTGCTAGACAGAGTAACAATCAGCCCCAGCATTTT; CDR3 protein: CSARQSNNQPQHF
V gene: TRBV3-1; clone size: NA; J gene: TRBJ1-1; D gene: NA; CDR3 DNA: TGTGCCAGCAACGTGGACACGAGGACTGAAGCTTTCTTT; CDR3 protein: CASNVDTRTEAFF
V gene: TRBV6-5; clone size: NA; J gene: TRBJ2-5; D gene: TRBD2; CDR3 DNA: TGTGCCAGCAGTTTCGGGACTAGAGGGTTTCAAGAGACCCAGTACTTC; CDR3 protein: CASSFGTRGFQETQYF
V gene: TRBV21-1; clone size: few; J gene: TRBJ2-2; D gene: NA; CDR3 DNA: TGTGCCAGCAACACCGGGGAGCTGTTTTTT; CDR3 protein: CASNTGELFF
V gene: TRBV5-8; clone size: NA; J gene: TRBJ2-7; D gene: NA; CDR3 DNA: TGTGCCAGCAGCTGGCGATCGGGGTACGAGCAGTACTTC; CDR3 protein: CASSWRSGYEQYF
V gene: TRBV14; clone size: many; J gene: TRBJ2-1; D gene: NA; CDR3 DNA: TGTGCCAGCAGCCAAGCCCAGGGGCATGGGCAATGGCAGTTCTTC; CDR3 protein: CASSQAQGHGQWQFF
V gene: TRBV9; clone size: NA; J gene: TRBJ2-3; D gene: NA; CDR3 DNA: TGTGCCAGCAGTTCCTCGGGGGGCTTGACAGATACGCAGTATTTT; CDR3 protein: CASSSSGGLTDTQYF
V gene: TRBV7-2; clone size: few; J gene: TRBJ1-2; D gene: NA; CDR3 DNA: TGTGCCAGCAGCTTAAGTATCCCAGGGGCCTATGGCTACACCTTC; CDR3 protein: CASSLSIPGAYGYTF
V gene: TRBV7-2; clone size: NA; J gene: TRBJ2-7; D gene: TRBD1; CDR3 DNA: TGTGCCAGCAGCACACAGGGGTTGAGCGAGCAGTACTTC; CDR3 protein: CASSTQGLSEQYF
V gene: TRBV10-3; clone size: many; J gene: TRBJ1-5; D gene: TRBD1; CDR3 DNA: TGTGCCATCAGCGGACAGGGGGGCAATCAGCCCCAGCATTTT; CDR3 protein: CAISGQGGNQPQHF
V gene: TRBV13; clone size: NA; J gene: TRBJ1-2; D gene: NA; CDR3 DNA: TGTGCCAGCAGTTTCCGGACAGCTATTTATGGCTACACCTTC; CDR3 protein: CASSFRTAIYGYTF
V gene: TRBV12-3/TRBV12-4; clone size: NA; J gene: TRBJ2-3; D gene: NA; CDR3 DNA: TGTGCCAGCAGTTTAGTCAGGGCTGCAGATACGCAGTATTTT; CDR3 protein: CASSLVRAADTQYF
V gene: TRBV4-1; clone size: NA; J gene: TRBJ1-4; D gene: NA; CDR3 DNA: TGCGCCAGCAGCCAAGCGACAGGAATCAATGAAAAACTGTTTTTT; CDR3 protein: CASSQATGINEKLFF
V gene: TRBV7-3; clone size: NA; J gene: TRBJ1-1; D gene: NA; CDR3 DNA: TGTGCCGGCAGCTTAAACCCGACAGTCACTGAAGCTTTCTTT; CDR3 protein: CAGSLNPTVTEAFF
V gene: TRBV4-1; clone size: NA; J gene: TRBJ1-4; D gene: NA; CDR3 DNA: TGCGCCAGCAGCCAAGCGTCCAGATCTAATGAAAAACTGTTTTTT; CDR3 protein: CASSQASRSNEKLFF
V gene: TRBV10-1; clone size: NA; J gene: TRBJ2-7; D gene: NA; CDR3 DNA: TGCGCCAGCAGTGAGTCGGGGCGGGGGCCCTACGAGCAGTACTTC; CDR3 protein: CASSESGRGPYEQYF
V gene: TRBV14; clone size: NA; J gene: TRBJ2-1; D gene: NA; CDR3 DNA: TGTACCAGCAGCCAAGGAACCGGCTCCTACAATGAGCAGTTCTTC; CDR3 protein: CTSSQGTGSYNEQFF
V gene: TRBV7-9; clone size: few; J gene: TRBJ2-7; D gene: NA; CDR3 DNA: TGTGCCAGCAGCCCCCTTGACTGGTCCTACGAGCAGTACTTC; CDR3 protein: CASSPLDWSYEQYF
V gene: TRBV29-1; clone size: many; J gene: TRBJ2-5; D gene: TRBD2; CDR3 DNA: TGCAGCGTTCTGACTAGCGGGGGCGAGGAGACCCAGTACTTC; CDR3 protein: CSVLTSGGEETQYF